This is a list of T cell receptor beta chains from one sample in a study of T cell responses to AZD1222 COVID-19 vaccine. Some clones are missing from TCRdb's copy, which holds only in-frame ones; the method was immunoSEQ multiplex PCR. The sample lists approximately 120,000 clones, more than 85% seen once, with 0.85% to 0.95% in the top ten. The sample consisted of peripheral blood, taken on day 0 of AZD1222 vaccination. The source of these receptors is an adult in good health. CDR3s include the opening cysteine and the closing phenylalanine or tryptophan. The D gene is left open where the match is weak. Only some rows state a clone size, as once, few, many or a class for expanded clones.

d_call,clone_size,j_call,v_call,cdr3_aa,cdr3_nt
.,.,TRBJ2-1,TRBV4-2,CASSQDGGVVFF,TGTGCCAGCAGCCAAGATGGCGGGGTGGTGTTCTTC
.,.,TRBJ2-7,TRBV12-3/TRBV12-4,CASSFGLTGEQYF,TGTGCCAGCAGTTTCGGCTTGACGGGGGAGCAGTACTTC
.,.,TRBJ1-3,TRBV6-1,CASSDPPPSGNTIYF,TGTGCCAGCAGTGATCCGCCGCCCTCTGGAAACACCATATATTTT
TRBD1,.,TRBJ2-7,TRBV7-8,CASSLDRGFYEQYF,TGTGCCAGCAGCTTAGACAGGGGGTTCTACGAGCAGTACTTC
.,.,TRBJ1-4,TRBV18,CASSLYRENEKLFF,TGTGCCAGCTCACTGTACAGGGAGAATGAAAAACTGTTTTTT
.,.,TRBJ1-6,TRBV10-2,CASTDPYIDRNSPLHF,TGCGCCAGCACCGACCCTTACATCGACCGAAATTCACCCCTCCACTTT
.,.,TRBJ2-6,TRBV6-1,CASSDRGVGANVLTF,TGTGCCAGCAGTGACAGGGGGGTTGGGGCCAACGTCCTGACTTTC
.,.,TRBJ2-7,TRBV20-1,CSAPRGNEQYF,TGCAGTGCGCCCCGAGGGAACGAGCAGTACTTC
TRBD1,.,TRBJ2-7,TRBV6-5,CASSSSGETGAYEQYF,TGTGCCAGCAGTTCCTCTGGAGAGACAGGGGCCTACGAGCAGTACTTC
.,.,TRBJ1-2,TRBV6-5,CAGEKAYGYTF,TGTGCCGGAGAGAAGGCCTATGGCTACACCTTC
.,.,TRBJ2-1,TRBV2,CASSERGGAHEQFF,TGTGCCAGCAGTGAACGTGGGGGTGCTCATGAGCAGTTCTTC
.,.,TRBJ1-4,TRBV19,CASSMRINEKLFF,TGTGCCAGTAGTATGAGAATAAATGAAAAACTGTTTTTT
.,.,TRBJ1-5,TRBV28,CASSLVRGFGQPQHF,TGTGCCAGCAGTTTAGTGAGGGGGTTCGGTCAGCCCCAGCATTTT
TRBD2,few,TRBJ2-5,TRBV5-1,CASSPPTSGRETQYF,TGCGCCAGCAGCCCCCCGACTAGCGGAAGAGAGACCCAGTACTTC
.,.,TRBJ1-2,TRBV6-5,CASSSPRGGYGYTF,TGTGCCAGCAGTTCACCGCGAGGGGGCTATGGCTACACCTTC
.,.,TRBJ1-1,TRBV6-6,CASSPQGPNTEAFF,TGTGCCAGCAGCCCACAGGGCCCGAACACTGAAGCTTTCTTT
.,.,TRBJ1-1,TRBV5-4,CASSLEPRQRLNTEAFF,TGTGCCAGCAGCTTAGAACCCCGACAGAGATTGAACACTGAAGCTTTCTTT
.,.,TRBJ1-1,TRBV7-9,CASSLEGVYTEAFF,TGTGCCAGCAGCTTGGAAGGGGTATACACTGAAGCTTTCTTT
.,.,TRBJ1-1,TRBV5-1,CASSYPNTEAFF,TGCGCCAGCAGCTACCCGAACACTGAAGCTTTCTTT
TRBD1,.,TRBJ1-2,TRBV5-5,CASSSWTGNGYTF,TGTGCCAGCAGCTCCTGGACAGGGAATGGCTACACCTTC
.,.,TRBJ1-1,TRBV3-1/TRBV3-2,CASSQRESGTEAFF,TGTGCCAGCAGCCAACGGGAATCGGGCACTGAAGCTTTCTTT
.,.,TRBJ1-5,TRBV21-1,CASSKAGQPQHF,TGTGCCAGCAGCAAAGCGGGTCAGCCCCAGCATTTT
TRBD1,.,TRBJ1-2,TRBV25-1,CASSEFGGTGALYGYTF,TGTGCCAGCAGTGAATTTGGGGGGACAGGTGCCCTCTATGGCTACACCTTC
TRBD1,.,TRBJ1-3,TRBV18,CASSPRTGGSGNTIYF,TGTGCCAGCTCACCGAGGACAGGGGGATCTGGAAACACCATATATTTT
.,.,TRBJ1-1,TRBV23-1,CASSQSADRLESLWMNTEAFF,TGCGCCAGCAGTCAATCAGCCGACAGGCTAGAATCGTTGTGGATGAACACTGAAGCTTTCTTT
.,.,TRBJ1-6,TRBV10-2,CASSGGTAEPLHF,TGCGCCAGCAGTGGAGGAACAGCCGAACCCCTCCACTTT
.,.,TRBJ2-7,TRBV6-5,CASSYSQGFYEQYF,TGTGCCAGCAGTTACTCGCAGGGGTTCTACGAGCAGTACTTC
TRBD1,once,TRBJ2-2,TRBV19,CASSWGTGNTGELFF,TGTGCCAGTAGTTGGGGGACAGGGAACACCGGGGAGCTGTTTTTT
.,.,TRBJ2-5,TRBV2,CASTPEIGLGSAETQYF,TGTGCCAGCACGCCGGAGATCGGGTTGGGTAGCGCGGAGACCCAGTACTTC
.,.,TRBJ2-2,TRBV15,CATSRNTGELFF,TGTGCCACCAGCAGAAACACCGGGGAGCTGTTTTTT
.,.,TRBJ2-1,TRBV25-1,CASSGDWRYNEQFF,TGTGCCAGCAGTGGGGACTGGCGCTACAATGAGCAGTTCTTC
TRBD1,.,TRBJ2-6,TRBV4-1,CASSPRDSLSGANVLTF,TGCGCCAGCAGCCCCCGGGACAGCCTCTCTGGGGCCAACGTCCTGACTTTC
TRBD1,.,TRBJ1-6,TRBV6-5,CASSHRDRQNSPLHF,TGTGCCAGCAGTCATAGGGACAGGCAAAATTCACCCCTCCACTTT
TRBD1,.,TRBJ2-6,TRBV3-1/TRBV3-2,CASSQGTGASGANVLTF,TGTGCCAGCAGCCAAGGGACAGGGGCCTCTGGGGCCAACGTCCTGACTTTC
.,.,TRBJ1-5,TRBV15,CATSRDSVGKRQPQHF,TGTGCCACCAGCAGAGATTCGGTGGGGAAACGGCAGCCCCAGCATTTT
TRBD2,.,TRBJ2-7,TRBV5-6,CASSLLSGGNEQYF,TGTGCCAGCAGCTTGCTCAGCGGGGGGAACGAGCAGTACTTC
TRBD1,.,TRBJ2-3,TRBV4-2,CASSQEGQVTDTQYF,TGTGCCAGCAGCCAAGAGGGACAGGTCACAGATACGCAGTATTTT
.,.,TRBJ1-1,TRBV18,CASSPLGVSEAFF,TGTGCCAGCTCACCCCTAGGGGTCTCTGAAGCTTTCTTT
TRBD1,.,TRBJ1-3,TRBV18,CASSQTGAPSGNTIYF,TGTGCCAGCTCTCAAACAGGGGCCCCCTCTGGAAACACCATATATTTT
.,.,TRBJ1-5,TRBV7-8,CASSSTLQGMDQPQHF,TGTGCCAGCAGCTCAACCTTGCAGGGGATGGATCAGCCCCAGCATTTT
TRBD1,.,TRBJ1-1,TRBV11-2,CASSPIRDRGTEAFF,TGTGCCAGCAGCCCAATCAGGGACAGGGGAACTGAAGCTTTCTTT
.,.,TRBJ1-1,TRBV2,CASSERGTDTEAFF,TGTGCCAGCAGTGAAAGGGGTACGGACACTGAAGCTTTCTTT
.,.,TRBJ2-2,TRBV7-3,CASSLRRIANTGELFF,TGTGCCAGCAGCTTGAGGCGGATCGCGAACACCGGGGAGCTGTTTTTT
TRBD1,.,TRBJ2-7,TRBV5-6,CASSTWDRGTYEQYF,TGTGCCAGCAGCACGTGGGACAGGGGTACATACGAGCAGTACTTC
TRBD2,.,TRBJ2-1,TRBV11-2,CASSDSSGGNNEQFF,TGTGCCAGCAGCGATTCTAGCGGGGGAAACAATGAGCAGTTCTTC
TRBD1,once,TRBJ1-3,TRBV7-9,CASSFGQGENTIYF,TGTGCCAGCAGCTTCGGACAGGGGGAAAACACCATATATTTT
.,.,TRBJ1-6,TRBV6-2/TRBV6-3,CASSWGRINSPLHF,TGTGCCAGCAGTTGGGGGAGGATAAATTCACCCCTCCACTTT
.,.,TRBJ1-4,TRBV29-1,CSVDEGDEKLFF,TGCAGCGTTGATGAGGGGGATGAAAAACTGTTTTTT
.,few,TRBJ1-2,TRBV20-1,CSAEGLQGYTF,TGCAGTGCCGAGGGACTACAGGGCTACACCTTC
.,.,TRBJ2-2,TRBV7-9,CASTSRSPSNTGELFF,TGTGCCAGCACCAGCAGGTCGCCGTCGAACACCGGGGAGCTGTTTTTT